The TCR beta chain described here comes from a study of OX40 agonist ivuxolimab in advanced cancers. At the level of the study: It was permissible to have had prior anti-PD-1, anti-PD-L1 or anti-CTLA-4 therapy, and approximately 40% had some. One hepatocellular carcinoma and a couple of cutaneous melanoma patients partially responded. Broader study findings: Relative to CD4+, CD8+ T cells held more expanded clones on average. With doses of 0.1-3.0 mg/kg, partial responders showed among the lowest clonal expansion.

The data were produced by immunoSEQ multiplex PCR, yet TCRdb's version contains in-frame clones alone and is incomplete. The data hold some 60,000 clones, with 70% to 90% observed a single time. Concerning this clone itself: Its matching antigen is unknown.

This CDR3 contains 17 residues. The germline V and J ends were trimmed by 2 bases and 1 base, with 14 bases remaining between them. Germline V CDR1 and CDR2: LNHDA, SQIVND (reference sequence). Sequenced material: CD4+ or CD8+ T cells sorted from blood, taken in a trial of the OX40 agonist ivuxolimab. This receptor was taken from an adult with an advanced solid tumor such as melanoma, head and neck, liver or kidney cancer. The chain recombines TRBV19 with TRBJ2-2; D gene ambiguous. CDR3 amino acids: CASSIIGSTMNTGELFF. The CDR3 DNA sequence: TGTGCCAGTAGTATAATAGGCTCCACCATGAACACCGGGGAGCTGTTTTTT.